Listed below are T cell receptor beta chains from one sample, sequenced in a study of T cells after yellow fever vaccination. TCRdb used MiXCR to reprocess the 5' RACE reads, holding one entry per CDR3 protein. The table has roughly 300,000 distinct CDR3 sequences, about 8.3% seen once. Specimen: PBMCs, collected about 49 days after the first yellow fever vaccination. These receptor sequences come from a man aged 18 to 29 who received the YFV17D yellow fever vaccine. The CDR3 runs from the conserved cysteine through the conserved F or W. A D gene is named only where the DNA matches it firmly. Expanded clones are given a class, and other clones once, few, many or no size at all.

>-|TRBV12-3/TRBV12-4|15|few|TRBJ2-4
TGTGCCAGCAGTCCGCCCCCCCTTCCAGGGAGCATTCAGTACTTC
CASSPPPLPGSIQYF
>TRBD2|TRBV5-1|17|few|TRBJ2-5
TGCGCCAGCAGACCAGGTTTGCGGGGGGGCGGAGGAGAGACCCAGTACTTC
CASRPGLRGGGGETQYF
>-|TRBV12-3/TRBV12-4|13|-|TRBJ2-5
TGTGCCAGCAGTAAGGCAAGGCCAGAGACCCAGTACTTC
CASSKARPETQYF
>-|TRBV5-1|11|-|TRBJ2-1
TGCGCCAGCAAAGTAGGTATTGAGCAGTTCTTC
CASKVGIEQFF
>-|TRBV4-2|16|many|TRBJ2-7
TGTGCCAGCAGCCAAGATCTTCAGTCTAGGACCTACGAGCAGTACTTC
CASSQDLQSRTYEQYF
>-|TRBV6-1|17|few|TRBJ1-1
TGTGCCAGCACCCACCTGGAGCCAGCCCCTCGGGGTACTGAAGCTTTCTTT
CASTHLEPAPRGTEAFF
>-|TRBV19|14|few|TRBJ2-3
TGTGCCAGTAGTATAGGTGGGGCCATAAATACGCAGTATTTT
CASSIGGAINTQYF
>-|TRBV4-1|17|few|TRBJ1-5
TGCGCCAGCAGCCAAGATGTCTGGCAATTTAGCAATCAGCCCCAGCATTTT
CASSQDVWQFSNQPQHF
>TRBD2|TRBV20-1|14|-|TRBJ2-2
TGCAGTGCTAGCTTTAGCGGGGGCACCGGGGAGCTGTTTTTT
CSASFSGGTGELFF
>TRBD2|TRBV7-2|17|-|TRBJ2-3
TGTGCCAGCAGCCAAGCCTTCGAAGCGGGGGGTGCAGATACGCAGTATTTT
CASSQAFEAGGADTQYF
>-|TRBV20-1|14|few|TRBJ2-7
TGCAGTGCTAGAGGTAGCGTTGGGGGCTCCGAGCAGTACTTC
CSARGSVGGSEQYF
>TRBD2|TRBV12-3/TRBV12-4|20|-|TRBJ2-1
TGTGCCAGCAGTTCCTACAGGGAGTCTCGGGTAGCGGGGGGTTTGAGCGAGCAGTTCTTC
CASSSYRESRVAGGLSEQFF
>-|TRBV3-1|13|-|TRBJ1-1
TGTGCCAGCAGCCTAAGCAGAAGCACTGAAGCTTTCTTT
CASSLSRSTEAFF